These 19 T cell receptor beta chains originate from one sample sequenced in a study of blood T cell repertoires in COVID-19. Data came from immunoSEQ multiplex PCR; TCRdb stores just in-frame clones and leaves some out. Of about 140,000 clones in the sample, roughly 88% were seen once. The sequenced sample was PBMCs or T cells enriched from blood (not recorded which). The receptor set was obtained from a man in his sixties or seventies who had been exposed to COVID-19.

The V gene is TRBV2, the J gene TRBJ1-5; 7 bases are a match to TRBD1. After removal of 8 bases from V and 4 bases from J, the junction contained 8 bases not matched to a gene. This CDR3 is 14 amino acids long. Germline CDR1 and CDR2: SNHLY and FYNNEI. The CDR3 DNA reads TGTGCCAGCTTGCGGGACAGCACAAATCAGCCCCAGCATTTT. This encodes CASLRDSTNQPQHF. Drawing the rest from reference TRBV2 and TRBJ1-5, the complete variable domain is EPEVTQTPSHQVTQMGQEVILRCVPISNHLYFYWYRQILGQKVEFLVSFYNNEISEKSEIFDDQFSVERPDGSNFTLKIRSTKLEDSAMYFCASLRDSTNQPQHFGDGTRLSIL.

A single count supports this clone. The CDR3 region is CASSLAGTSADTQYF. For the CDR3, the DNA is TGCGCCAGCAGCTTGGCCGGGACTAGCGCAGATACGCAGTATTTT. V is TRBV5-1 and J is TRBJ2-3, with 10 bases that match TRBD2. Germline lookup yields CDR1 SGHRS and CDR2 YFSETQ. This CDR3 is 15 amino acids long. V was clipped by 0 bases and J by 4 bases; unmatched bases: 2.

The rearrangement links TRBV19 to TRBJ2-2; 7 bases line up with TRBD1. J lost 6 bases, V lost 0 bases, and 4 bases had no gene match. Per germline, CDR1 LNHDA and CDR2 SQIVND (reference sequence). The CDR3 contains 15 residues. CDR3 residues: CASSIDPQGPGELFF. The DNA for the CDR3 is TGTGCCAGTAGTATAGATCCACAGGGGCCCGGGGAGCTGTTTTTT.

J is TRBJ1-3 and V is TRBV12-3 or TRBV12-4, with D uncertain. The CDR3 has 13 amino acids. The germline V and J ends were trimmed by 3 bases and 4 bases, with 7 bases remaining between them. The CDR3 is CASSLSRGNTIYF. CDR3 nucleotides: TGTGCCAGCAGTTTGTCCAGGGGAAACACCATATATTTT.

This chain connects TRBV15 to TRBJ1-5; no reliable D call. CDR1 LNHNV and CDR2 YYDKDF come from the germline V gene (reference sequence). V shed 0 bases and J shed 6 bases, with 12 bases lying between them. The CDR3 length is 15 residues. CDR3 nucleotide sequence: TGTGCCACCAGCAGAGATGTTGGGGAGGGTCAGCCCCAGCATTTT. Residues: CATSRDVGEGQPQHF.

V is TRBV13 and J is TRBJ1-6; D not certain. There are 12 residues in the CDR3. Germline loops: CDR1 PRHDT, CDR2 FYEKMQ (reference sequence). V was clipped by 5 bases and J by 10 bases, with 9 bases between them. CDR3 in DNA: TGTGCCAGCAGCCTGCTATCCTCACCCCTCCACTTT. This translates into CASSLLSSPLHF.

The chain is built from TRBV30 and TRBJ1-4; maybe TRBD1 (5 bases). CDR3 size: 14 residues. V lost 0 bases and J 8 bases, leaving 13 bases between the germline ends. The germline gives CDR1 GTSNPN, CDR2 SVGIG (reference sequence). Here the CDR3 DNA reads TGTGCCTGGAGTGTACGCAGGGCTGACGAAAAACTGTTTTTT. As protein: CAWSVRRADEKLFF.

V gene TRBV11-2 combines with J gene TRBJ2-1; 12 bases match TRBD2. V lost 0 bases and J lost 10; bases outside the gene matches: 13. Germline lookup yields CDR1 SGHAT and CDR2 FQNNGV. The CDR3 runs to 18 residues. CDR3 DNA sequence: TGTGCCAGCAGCTTAGATCGGGGATCTAGCGGGAGGGGGAAGGAGCAGTTCTTC. Its translation: CASSLDRGSSGRGKEQFF. The full variable domain, rest sourced from reference TRBV11-2 and TRBJ2-1, is EAGVAQSPRYKIIEKRQSVAFWCNPISGHATLYWYQQILGQGPKLLIQFQNNGVVDDSQLPKDRFSAERLKGVDSTLKIQPAKLEDSAVYLCASSLDRGSSGRGKEQFFGPGTRLTVL.

The rearrangement joins TRBV19 to TRBJ1-3; 9 positions match TRBD1. Germline trimming cut 5 bases from V and 0 bases from J; bases unmatched to any gene: 2. This CDR3 has 15 amino acids. Germline values: CDR1 LNHDA, CDR2 SQIVND (reference sequence). For the CDR3, the DNA is TGTGCCAGTAGTCGGGACAGGGACTCTGGAAACACCATATATTTT. This gives the protein CASSRDRDSGNTIYF.

This rearrangement joins TRBV12-3 or TRBV12-4 to TRBJ1-5; D might be TRBD1 (6 bases). The CDR3 spans 13 residues. V dropped 5 bases and J dropped 5 bases, with 10 bases sitting between them. CDR3 protein: CASSLQGYQPQHF. The CDR3, as DNA: TGTGCCAGCAGTCTCCAGGGGTATCAGCCCCAGCATTTT.

The chain employs TRBV27 and TRBJ2-7, with D possibly being TRBD2 (5 bases). Trimming shortened V by 11 bases and J by 3 bases, and 20 bases separated the two germline ends. Germline CDR1 is MNHEY and CDR2 is SMNVEV (reference sequence). This CDR3 is built from 14 residues. The CDR3, as DNA: TGTGCCGTACGGAGGACGGGCGCACTCTACGAGCAGTACTTC. Translation gives CAVRRTGALYEQYF.

The chain couples TRBV5-1 to TRBJ2-5; a weak D match, TRBD2 (6 bases). The CDR3 is 14 amino acids. Germline loops: CDR1 SGHRS, CDR2 YFSETQ. Deletions cut 4 bases from V and 0 bases from J, with 10 bases between. The DNA of the CDR3 is TGCGCCAGCAGCGGGGAGGTGTACCAAGAGACCCAGTACTTC. Encoded protein: CASSGEVYQETQYF.

V is TRBV24-1 and J is TRBJ1-5; D is undetermined. The germline gives CDR1 KGHDR, CDR2 SFDVKD. Trimming left V 4 bases short and J 7 bases short, with 10 bases between. The CDR3 loop spans 13 amino acids. CDR3: CATSDLDWQPQHF. In DNA, the CDR3 is TGTGCCACCAGTGACCTGGACTGGCAGCCCCAGCATTTT.

V is TRBV6-5 and J is TRBJ2-7; 7 bases are a match to TRBD1. CDR3 length: 14 residues. V shed 2 bases, J shed 2 bases, and the junction held 3 bases outside the gene matches. Germline V gives CDR1 MNHEY, CDR2 SVGAGI. The CDR3 DNA reads as TGTGCCAGCAGTTACGACCAGGGGGCCTACGAGCAGTACTTC. Amino acids: CASSYDQGAYEQYF.

This clone was observed a single time. This chain links TRBV7-2 with TRBJ2-7, with 7 bases lining up with TRBD1. The J segment lost 0 bases and the V segment lost 5 bases, leaving 7 bases of the junction unmatched. CDR3 length: 15 residues. Germline V gene lookup returns CDR1 SGHTA and CDR2 FQGNSA. The CDR3 loop is CASSADRSSSYEQYF. CDR3 bases: TGTGCCAGCAGCGCGGACAGGTCCAGCTCCTACGAGCAGTACTTC.

The chain joins TRBV6-6 to TRBJ2-7; 14 positions agree with TRBD2. With V trimmed by 4 bases and J by 5 bases, 4 bases remained unmatched. The CDR3 sequence is 15 residues long. The V gene's germline CDR1 is MNHNY and CDR2 SVGAGI (reference sequence). CDR3 amino acids: CASSSGTSGSHEQYF. The DNA for the CDR3 is TGTGCCAGCAGTTCTGGGACTAGCGGGAGCCACGAGCAGTACTTC.

This chain uses TRBV7-2 with TRBJ1-2; D not resolved. Trimming cost V 5 bases and J 1 base, with 11 bases left between them. The CDR3 is 14 residues long. The germline V gene encodes CDR1 SGHTA and CDR2 FQGNSA. The CDR3 DNA reads as TGTGCCAGCAGCCCGGGCGGACTTAACTATGGCTACACCTTC. Amino acid sequence: CASSPGGLNYGYTF.

This clone was counted a single time. CDR3 in amino acids: CASSLAAYSGNTIYF. The CDR3 DNA sequence: TGTGCCAGCAGCTTAGCAGCTTATTCTGGAAACACCATATATTTT. The rearrangement links TRBV7-2 to TRBJ1-3; D unclear. Germline CDR1 and CDR2: SGHTA and FQGNSA. The CDR3 spans 15 residues. V lost 0 bases and J lost 1, with 7 bases in between. Full variable domain (rest looked up from reference TRBV7-2 and TRBJ1-3): GAGVSQSPSNKVTEKGKDVELRCDPISGHTALYWYRQSLGQGLEFLIYFQGNSAPDKSGLPSDRFSAERTGGSVSTLTIQRTQQEDSAVYLCASSLAAYSGNTIYFGEGSWLTVV.

The chain links TRBV11-2 to TRBJ2-3, with a weak D call TRBD1 (5 bases). CDR1 and CDR2 (germline): SGHAT, FQNNGV. Deletions cut 5 bases from V and 4 bases from J, with 16 bases between. This CDR3 has 15 amino acids. CDR3 protein: CASSTGPARADTQYF. CDR3 DNA: TGTGCCAGCAGCACAGGCCCAGCGAGAGCAGATACGCAGTATTTT.